A selection of T cell receptor beta chains follows, all from one sample in a study of neurological immune-mediated disorders. MiXCR was run by TCRdb on the 5' RACE reads, yielding one entry per CDR3 protein. The sample lists 50,000 to 60,000 distinct CDR3 sequences, around 2.3% occurring once. The sequenced sample was PBMCs. The source of these receptors is a man aged 50-59 years with multiple sclerosis. CDR3s include the opening cysteine and the closing phenylalanine or tryptophan. A D gene is named only where the DNA matches it firmly. Size is stated as once, few, many, or a class for an expanded clone.

clone size	V gene	J gene	D gene	CDR3 protein	CDR3 DNA
many	TRBV7-2	TRBJ1-1	NA	CASSLGSIARGTEAFF	TGTGCCAGCAGCTTAGGAAGTATAGCGAGGGGCACTGAAGCTTTCTTT
once	TRBV19	TRBJ1-3	NA	CASSMTPAGKTIYF	TGTGCCAGTAGTATGACTCCCGCTGGAAAAACCATATATTTT
many	TRBV5-6	TRBJ2-7	TRBD2	CASSFILAGGRYEQYF	TGTGCCAGCAGCTTCATCTTGGCGGGGGGCAGATACGAGCAGTACTTC
many	TRBV20-1	TRBJ1-1	TRBD1	CSAIQGSGNTEAFF	TGCAGTGCTATACAGGGGAGCGGAAACACTGAAGCTTTCTTT
many	TRBV24-1	TRBJ2-1	TRBD1	CATSVRQGAFEQFF	TGTGCCACCAGTGTTAGACAGGGGGCGTTTGAGCAGTTCTTC
many	TRBV5-1	TRBJ2-7	NA	CASSLAGRQGTYEQYF	TGCGCCAGCAGCTTGGCCGGGAGACAGGGCACCTACGAGCAGTACTTC
many	TRBV20-1	TRBJ2-5	NA	CSARVDKQETQYF	TGCAGTGCTAGAGTGGACAAGCAAGAGACCCAGTACTTC
many	TRBV5-8	TRBJ2-7	NA	CASTFLGLTTYEQYF	TGTGCCAGCACCTTCCTTGGTTTGACTACCTACGAGCAGTACTTC
few	TRBV10-3	TRBJ2-1	NA	CAIGAPGSSYNEQFF	TGTGCCATCGGAGCTCCAGGGAGCTCCTACAATGAGCAGTTCTTC
many	TRBV5-1	TRBJ2-1	TRBD1	CASSLGQGPNEQFF	TGCGCCAGCAGCTTGGGACAGGGACCCAATGAGCAGTTCTTC
many	TRBV7-2	TRBJ1-5	NA	CASSRDTSPNQPQHF	TGTGCCAGCAGCCGGGACACCAGCCCTAATCAGCCCCAGCATTTT
many	TRBV7-9	TRBJ2-5	NA	CASSLTGTGNQETQYF	TGTGCCAGCAGCTTAACAGGGACGGGAAACCAAGAGACCCAGTACTTC
many	TRBV5-6	TRBJ2-3	NA	CASSLDLHTYTQYF	TGTGCCAGCAGCTTGGATTTGCACACGTATACGCAGTATTTT
many	TRBV5-1	TRBJ2-3	TRBD2	CASSPGVAGGTDTQYF	TGCGCCAGCAGCCCCGGGGTAGCGGGGGGCACAGATACGCAGTATTTT
many	TRBV20-1	TRBJ1-6	TRBD1	CSARGGQGFSPLHF	TGCAGTGCTAGGGGGGGACAGGGTTTTTCACCCCTCCACTTT
many	TRBV20-1	TRBJ1-5	NA	CSARGDQPQHF	TGCAGTGCTAGGGGGGATCAGCCCCAGCATTTT